This TCR beta chain emerged from a study of T cell clonality in common variable immunodeficiency. Study conclusions and caveats: Reportedly, TCR beta sequences from common variable immunodeficiency showed fewer deletions and N-nucleotide insertions. Fewer TCRbeta clones were shared among CVID subjects than controls. T cell subpopulation sequencing would be needed to explain CVID clonality.

V gave up 3 bases and J gave up 5 bases, with 11 bases separating them. Looked up from germline, CDR1 is KGHSH and CDR2 is LQKENI. The CDR3 runs to 14 residues. CVID meant reduced serum IgG, IgA and/or IgM plus specific antibody deficiency. Patients and controls were mostly of Caucasian heritage. Generated by immunoSEQ multiplex PCR, the TCRdb table keeps only in-frame clones and is missing some. The data show fewer than 25,000 clones, with none appearing a single time. This clone is hyperexpanded (1% or more). Its antigen is currently unknown. The CDR3 end lies 3 residues beyond the end of the read and is filled in from the germline J gene.

The sequencing input was peripheral blood mononuclear cells. The rearrangement joins TRBV18 to TRBJ2-4, with TRBD2 as a possible D gene (6 bases). The clonotype was recovered from a human donor with common variable immunodeficiency. The CDR3 spells CASSPRDSQNIQYF. CDR3 bases read: TGTGCCAGCTCACCTCGGGACTCCCAAAACATT.